A single sample is the source of the 3 T cell receptor beta chains below, sequenced in a study of T-cell memory formation after mild COVID-19. Via MiXCR, TCRdb re-called the 5' RACE reads, giving one row per CDR3 protein. The sample consists of about 260,000 distinct CDR3 sequences, roughly 16% of them appearing once. The sequenced sample was PBMCs or a T cell subset sorted from them (not recorded which). The receptors derive from a man between 18 and 29 years old who had mild COVID-19 (a few samples of this study predate the infection). Cell type and time point are not known.

This clonotype came up a few times. The J gene is TRBJ2-7, the V gene TRBV7-6; D gene uncertain. Per germline, CDR1 SGHVS and CDR2 FNYEAQ. CDR3 length equals 12 residues. With 5 bases removed from V and 5 bases from J, the gap between germline ends came to 10 bases. CDR3 loop: CASSLRENEQYF. For the CDR3, the DNA is TGTGCCAGCAGCCTTCGCGAAAACGAGCAGTACTTC.

This clonotype was seen ten or more times. The chain is built from TRBV18 and TRBJ2-7; D remains ambiguous. Trimming stripped 4 bases from V and 3 bases from J, with 13 bases between. Germline V lookup: CDR1 KGHSH, CDR2 LQKENI. This CDR3 region has 14 residues. The CDR3 sequence: CASSLSGPRYEQYV. CDR3 nucleotide sequence: TGTGCCAGCTCACTGTCCGGGCCCCGCTACGAGCAGTACGTC.

This chain connects TRBV6-2 or TRBV6-3 to TRBJ2-3; 7 bases are shared with TRBD1. Germline V gives CDR1 MNHEY, CDR2 SVGEGT. The CDR3 totals 16 residues. V trimming: 4 bases; J trimming: 1 base; junction bases outside the gene matches: 8. The CDR3 protein is CASSSRTGKGTDTQYF. The CDR3 DNA reads as TGTGCCAGCAGTTCACGGACAGGCAAAGGCACAGATACGCAGTATTTT.